These T cell receptor beta chains were read from a single sample in a study of cytomegalovirus exposure and HLA in healthy donors. Only in-frame clones appear in the TCRdb table, and some are missing; sequencing was by immunoSEQ multiplex PCR. The sample carries about 240,000 clones, about 80% recorded once. The sample was PBMCs. All receptors derive from a woman in her fifties or sixties in good health and CMV-seropositive. Each CDR3 is given with its conserved first and last residue. The D gene is left open where the match is weak. Size is stated for part of the rows, as once, few or many counts, or as a class when the clone is expanded.

.	TRBV7-9	.	16	TRBJ2-1	TGTGCCAGCAGCCCAGGCTGGGTAACACTAGCTAATGAGCAGTTCTTC	CASSPGWVTLANEQFF
TRBD1	TRBV5-1	.	15	TRBJ1-5	TGCGCCAGCAGCTTGGAGGCAGGGGGCAGTCAGCCCCAGCATTTT	CASSLEAGGSQPQHF
TRBD1	TRBV5-1	.	16	TRBJ2-3	TGCGCCAGCAGCTTCCGGACAGGGAGTGTGGCAGATACGCAGTATTTT	CASSFRTGSVADTQYF
TRBD1	TRBV6-1	.	19	TRBJ1-5	TGTGCCAGCAGTGAAAGCACCGGGACAGGGGGCGCAGGGAATCAGCCCCAGCATTTT	CASSESTGTGGAGNQPQHF
TRBD2	TRBV5-6	.	17	TRBJ2-2	TGTGCCAGCAGCTTTTACCGTTCGCGGACTAGCGAGGGGGAGCTGTTTTTT	CASSFYRSRTSEGELFF
TRBD1	TRBV4-1	few	15	TRBJ1-1	TGCGCCAGCAGCCAGGCCGGACAGGGGAACACTGAAGCTTTCTTT	CASSQAGQGNTEAFF
.	TRBV14	once	12	TRBJ2-5	TGTGCCAGCAGCCAACTGGGGAGGACCCAGTACTTC	CASSQLGRTQYF
TRBD1	TRBV2	.	15	TRBJ2-3	TGTGCCAGCAGTGTGGGACAGGGACGCACAGATACGCAGTATTTT	CASSVGQGRTDTQYF
TRBD1	TRBV6-4	few	13	TRBJ1-2	TGTGCCAGCAGCTCGACAGGGATTGAAGGCTACACCTTC	CASSSTGIEGYTF
TRBD2	TRBV27	.	20	TRBJ2-1	TGTGCCAGCAGGGGGTTGCGGACTAGCGGGAGGTCGAGCTCCTACAATGAGCAGTTCTTC	CASRGLRTSGRSSSYNEQFF